This T cell receptor beta chain was found in a study of OX40 agonist ivuxolimab in advanced cancers. CDR3 length: 11 residues. The V end lost 6 bases, the J end lost 9 bases, and 12 bases lay between the germline ends. Per germline, CDR1 DFQATT and CDR2 SNEGSKA (reference sequence). Sequenced by immunoSEQ multiplex PCR; TCRdb stores in-frame clones only, minus some. The sample consists of 65,000 to 70,000 clones, around 90% of them appearing once. This receptor was obtained from an adult with an advanced solid tumor such as melanoma, head and neck, liver or kidney cancer. Sequenced material: CD4+ or CD8+ T cells sorted from blood, taken in a trial of the OX40 agonist ivuxolimab. The J gene is TRBJ2-1, the V gene TRBV20-1, with D possibly matching TRBD2 (6 bases). CDR3 in DNA: TGCAGTGCGGGTCGGGGGTCTGAGCAGTTCTTC. It specifies CSAGRGSEQFF.